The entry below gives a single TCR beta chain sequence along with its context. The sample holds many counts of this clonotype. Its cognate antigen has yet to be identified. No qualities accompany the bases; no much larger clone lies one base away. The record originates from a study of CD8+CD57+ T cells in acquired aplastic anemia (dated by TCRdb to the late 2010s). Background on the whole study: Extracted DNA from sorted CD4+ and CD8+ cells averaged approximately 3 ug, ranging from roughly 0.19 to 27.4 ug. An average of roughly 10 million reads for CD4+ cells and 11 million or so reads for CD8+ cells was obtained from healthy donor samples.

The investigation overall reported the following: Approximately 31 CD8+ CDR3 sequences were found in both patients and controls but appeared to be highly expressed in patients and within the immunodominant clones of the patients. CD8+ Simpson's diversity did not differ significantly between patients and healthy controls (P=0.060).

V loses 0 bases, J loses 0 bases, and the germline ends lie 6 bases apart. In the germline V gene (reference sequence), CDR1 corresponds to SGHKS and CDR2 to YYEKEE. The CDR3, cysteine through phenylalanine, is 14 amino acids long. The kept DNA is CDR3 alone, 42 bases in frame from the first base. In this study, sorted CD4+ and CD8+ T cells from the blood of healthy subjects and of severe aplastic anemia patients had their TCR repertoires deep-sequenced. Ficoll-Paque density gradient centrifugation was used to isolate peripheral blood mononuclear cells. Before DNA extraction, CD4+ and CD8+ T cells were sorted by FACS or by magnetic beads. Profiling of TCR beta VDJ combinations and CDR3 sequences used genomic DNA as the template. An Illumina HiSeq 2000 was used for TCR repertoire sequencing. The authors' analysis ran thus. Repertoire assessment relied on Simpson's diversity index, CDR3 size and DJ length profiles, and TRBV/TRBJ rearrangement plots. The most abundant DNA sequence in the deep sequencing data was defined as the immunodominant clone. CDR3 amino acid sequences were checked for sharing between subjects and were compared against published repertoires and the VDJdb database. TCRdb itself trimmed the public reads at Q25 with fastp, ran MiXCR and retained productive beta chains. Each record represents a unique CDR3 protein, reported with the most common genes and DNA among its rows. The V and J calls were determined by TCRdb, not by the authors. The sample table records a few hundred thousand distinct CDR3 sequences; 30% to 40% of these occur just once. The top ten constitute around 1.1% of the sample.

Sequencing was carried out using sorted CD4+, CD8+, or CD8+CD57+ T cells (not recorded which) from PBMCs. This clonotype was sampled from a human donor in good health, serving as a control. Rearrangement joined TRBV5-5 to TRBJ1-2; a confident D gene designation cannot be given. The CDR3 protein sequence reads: CASSLVEANYGYTF. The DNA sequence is TGTGCCAGCAGCTTGGTAGAAGCTAACTATGGCTACACCTTC.